Listed below are T cell receptor beta chains from one sample, sequenced in a study of blood T cells in healthy people across ages. TCRdb reprocessed the 5' RACE reads via MiXCR and lists one record per CDR3 protein. The sample lists hundreds of thousands of distinct CDR3 sequences, 25% to 30% occurring once. Sequenced sample: blood. Every receptor here comes from a woman older than 75 in good health. CDR3s include the opening cysteine and the closing phenylalanine or tryptophan. A D gene is named only where the DNA matches it firmly. Not all rows give a size; the values are once, few, many and, for expanded clones, a class.

TRBJ2-7 TRBV6-1 NA NA TGTGCCAGCATTACCGAAGACCGGGAGTACGGCGAGCAGTACTTC CASITEDREYGEQYF
TRBJ2-7 TRBV20-1 NA NA TGCAGTGTCAGTAGGGATGAGCAGTACTTC CSVSRDEQYF
TRBJ1-2 TRBV5-1 many TRBD1 TGCGCCAGCAGCTTGTTTCAGGGGGACTATGGCTACACCTTC CASSLFQGDYGYTF
TRBJ1-5 TRBV15 few NA TGTGCCACCAGCACCAGAGCGAAGGTACAGCCTAATCAGCCCCGGCATTTT CATSTRAKVQPNQPRHF
TRBJ2-3 TRBV14 many NA TGTGCCAGCAGCCGCGATAACCCAGATACGCAGTATTTT CASSRDNPDTQYF
TRBJ2-1 TRBV29-1 once TRBD2 TGCAGCGTTGAGAGAACCACTAGCGGGGGGGTCTACAATGAGCAGTTCTTC CSVERTTSGGVYNEQFF
TRBJ1-6 TRBV3-1 NA NA TGTGCCAGCAGCCCAACAGGGAAATGGAATTCACCCCTCCACTTT CASSPTGKWNSPLHF
TRBJ2-3 TRBV30 NA TRBD2 TGTGCCTGGTCTAGCGGGGGCTTAGCAGATACGCAGTATTTT CAWSSGGLADTQYF
TRBJ2-7 TRBV20-1 many NA TGCAGTGCTCACGAGGGGGTTTACGAGCAGTACTTC CSAHEGVYEQYF
TRBJ1-6 TRBV30 NA NA TGTGCCTGGAGTTCGGGGATTAATTCACCCCTCCACTTT CAWSSGINSPLHF
TRBJ1-4 TRBV4-1 few TRBD1 TGCGCCAGCAGCCAAGCTAAGACAGGGATTAATGAAAAACTGTTTTTT CASSQAKTGINEKLFF
TRBJ2-5 TRBV20-1 NA TRBD2 TGCAGTGCTAGAGTGGGTAGCGGGGGGCCTCTTGGAGAGACCCAGTACTTC CSARVGSGGPLGETQYF
TRBJ2-7 TRBV7-2 NA NA TGTGCCAGCAGACCCTCGGGACCGATTTACGAGCAGTACTTC CASRPSGPIYEQYF
TRBJ1-2 TRBV5-5 many NA TGTGCCAGCAGCAGGGATCTCATCTATGGCTACACCTTC CASSRDLIYGYTF
TRBJ2-5 TRBV29-1 NA NA TGCAGGATCCGGCTGACAGGGACTCGAGAGCAGTACTTC CRIRLTGTREQYF
TRBJ1-2 TRBV6-6 many NA TGTGCCAGCAGCCCTGCCGGGAACAACTATGGCTACACCTTC CASSPAGNNYGYTF